A single TCR beta chain is shown here with its context. Its cognate antigen is unknown. This sample stems from a study of shared clonotypes between healthy human individuals. Regarding the study as a whole: Naive subsets tended to show greater estimated richness than memory subsets. Rarefaction analysis demonstrated incomplete sorted-subset sequencing notwithstanding large depth.

The CDR3 runs 13 residues. V was clipped by 6 bases and J by 7 bases, with 13 bases between them. CDR1 is SGHAT, CDR2 FQNNGV, per germline. Assay used: immunoSEQ multiplex PCR; TCRdb lists only in-frame clones, some missing. Among around 940,000 clones listed, about three quarters were seen once. Source material: memory CD4+ T cells sorted from blood. Subset: CD45RA-negative fraction. The chain links TRBV11-2 to TRBJ2-4; the D gene could be TRBD1 or TRBD2 (6 bases each). The clonotype was recovered from a man younger than 30 in good health. This CDR3 reads CASRLIGGNIQYF. In DNA, the CDR3 is TGTGCCAGCAGACTCATCGGGGGCAACATTCAGTACTTC.